This entry concerns a single T cell receptor (beta chain). Antigen specificity is unknown. These data are taken from a study of T-cell memory formation after mild COVID-19. Study results and limitations: Clones shrinking from day 15 to 85 showed even CD4/CD8 mixes; later expanders tilted CD4+.

It was 5'RACE with constant-segment primers that produced the TCR alpha and TCR beta cDNA libraries, which carried sample barcodes and UMIs. TCRdb re-called the 5' RACE reads through MiXCR, storing one row per CDR3 protein. This table holds 340,000 or so distinct CDR3 sequences, 13% found once. The CDR3 is 12 amino acids. V dropped 0 bases and J dropped 10 bases, with 7 bases sitting between them. Germline CDR1 is MGHRA and CDR2 is YSYEKL. This chain joins TRBV4-1 and TRBJ2-1; D gene ambiguous. This receptor was identified in a man aged 18 to 30 who had mild COVID-19 (a few samples of this study predate the infection). Cell type and time point are not known. Sequenced input: PBMCs or a T cell subset sorted from them (not recorded which). This CDR3 reads CASSQDFREQFF. The CDR3 coding sequence is TGCGCCAGCAGCCAAGATTTCAGGGAGCAGTTCTTC.